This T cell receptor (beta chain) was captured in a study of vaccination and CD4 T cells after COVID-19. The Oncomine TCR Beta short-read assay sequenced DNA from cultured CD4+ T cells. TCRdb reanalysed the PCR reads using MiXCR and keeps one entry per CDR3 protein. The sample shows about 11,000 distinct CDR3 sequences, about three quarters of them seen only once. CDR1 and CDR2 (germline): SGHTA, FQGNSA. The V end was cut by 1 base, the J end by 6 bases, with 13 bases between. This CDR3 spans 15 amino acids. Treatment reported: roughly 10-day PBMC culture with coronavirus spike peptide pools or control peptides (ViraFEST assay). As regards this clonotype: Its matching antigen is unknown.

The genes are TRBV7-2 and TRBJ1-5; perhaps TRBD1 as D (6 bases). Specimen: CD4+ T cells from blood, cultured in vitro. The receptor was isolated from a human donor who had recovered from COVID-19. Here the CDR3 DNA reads TGTGCCAGCAGCTTAGTGGTGGGGGGCACTCAGCCCCAGCATTTT. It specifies CASSLVVGGTQPQHF.